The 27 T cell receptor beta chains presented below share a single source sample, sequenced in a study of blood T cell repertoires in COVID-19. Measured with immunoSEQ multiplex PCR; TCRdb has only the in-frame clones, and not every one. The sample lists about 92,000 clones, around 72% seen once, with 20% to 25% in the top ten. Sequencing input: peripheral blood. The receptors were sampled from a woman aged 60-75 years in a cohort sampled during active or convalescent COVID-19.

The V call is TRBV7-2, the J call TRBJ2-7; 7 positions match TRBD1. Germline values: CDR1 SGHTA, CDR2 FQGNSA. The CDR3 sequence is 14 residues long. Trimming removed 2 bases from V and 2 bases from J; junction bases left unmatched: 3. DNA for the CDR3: TGTGCCAGCAGCTTATTCGGGACAGCCTACGAGCAGTACTTC. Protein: CASSLFGTAYEQYF.

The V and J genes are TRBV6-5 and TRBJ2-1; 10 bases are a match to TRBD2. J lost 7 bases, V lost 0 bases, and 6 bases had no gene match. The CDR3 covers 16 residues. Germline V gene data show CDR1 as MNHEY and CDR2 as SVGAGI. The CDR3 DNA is TGTGCCAGCAGTTACTCGGGACTAGCGATTCTAAATGAGCAGTTCTTC. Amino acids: CASSYSGLAILNEQFF.

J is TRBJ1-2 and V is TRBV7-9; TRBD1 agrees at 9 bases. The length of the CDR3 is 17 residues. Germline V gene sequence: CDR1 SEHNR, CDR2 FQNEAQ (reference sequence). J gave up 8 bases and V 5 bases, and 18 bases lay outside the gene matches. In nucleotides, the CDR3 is TGTGCCAGCAGCGCCCAAGCCTCTACCGGGACAGGGAGAGGCTACACCTTC. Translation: CASSAQASTGTGRGYTF.

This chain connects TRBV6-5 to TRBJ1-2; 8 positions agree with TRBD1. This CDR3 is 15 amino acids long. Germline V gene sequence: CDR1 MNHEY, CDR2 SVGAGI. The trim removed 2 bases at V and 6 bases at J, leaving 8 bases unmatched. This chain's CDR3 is CASSYGQGAKDGYTF. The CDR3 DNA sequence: TGTGCCAGCAGTTACGGGCAGGGGGCGAAAGATGGCTACACCTTC.

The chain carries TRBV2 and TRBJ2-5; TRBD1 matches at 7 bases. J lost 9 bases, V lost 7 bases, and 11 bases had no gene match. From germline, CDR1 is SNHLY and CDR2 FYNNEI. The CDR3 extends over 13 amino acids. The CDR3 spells CASNRDRWSAQYF. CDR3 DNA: TGTGCCAGCAACCGGGACAGATGGTCGGCCCAGTACTTC.

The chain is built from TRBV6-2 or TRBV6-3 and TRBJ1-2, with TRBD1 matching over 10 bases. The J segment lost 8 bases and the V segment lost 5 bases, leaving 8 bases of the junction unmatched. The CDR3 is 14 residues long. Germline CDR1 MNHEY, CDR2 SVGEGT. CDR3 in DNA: TGTGCCAGCAGTAACGACAGGGGGCACCGGGGCTACACCTTC. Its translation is CASSNDRGHRGYTF.

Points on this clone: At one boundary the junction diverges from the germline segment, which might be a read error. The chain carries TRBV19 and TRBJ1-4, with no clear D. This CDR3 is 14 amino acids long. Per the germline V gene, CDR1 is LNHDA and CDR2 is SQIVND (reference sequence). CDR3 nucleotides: TGTGCCAGTAGAGCCCCTGGGCCTAACGAAAAACTGTTTTTT. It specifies CASRAPGPNEKLFF.

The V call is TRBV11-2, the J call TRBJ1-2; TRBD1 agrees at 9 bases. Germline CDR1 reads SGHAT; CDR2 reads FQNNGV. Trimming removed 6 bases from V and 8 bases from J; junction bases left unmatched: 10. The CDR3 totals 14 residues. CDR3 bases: TGTGCCAGCAGACCGACGGGACAGGGACGAGGCTACACCTTC. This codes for CASRPTGQGRGYTF. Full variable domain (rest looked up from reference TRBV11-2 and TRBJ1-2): EAGVAQSPRYKIIEKRQSVAFWCNPISGHATLYWYQQILGQGPKLLIQFQNNGVVDDSQLPKDRFSAERLKGVDSTLKIQPAKLEDSAVYLCASRPTGQGRGYTFGSGTRLTVV.

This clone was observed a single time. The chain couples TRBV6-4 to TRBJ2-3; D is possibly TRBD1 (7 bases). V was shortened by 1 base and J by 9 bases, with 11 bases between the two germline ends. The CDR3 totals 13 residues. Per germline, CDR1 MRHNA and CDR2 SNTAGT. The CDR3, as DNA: TGTGCCAGCAGTGACTTACAGGGGAGGACGCAGTATTTT. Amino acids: CASSDLQGRTQYF.

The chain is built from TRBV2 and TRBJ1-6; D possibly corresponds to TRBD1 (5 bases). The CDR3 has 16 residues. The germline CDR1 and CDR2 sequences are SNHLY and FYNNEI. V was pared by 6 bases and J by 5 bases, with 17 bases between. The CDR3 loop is CASRGTVIRDNSPLHF. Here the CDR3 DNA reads TGTGCCAGCAGGGGTACCGTTATCAGGGATAATTCACCCCTCCACTTT.

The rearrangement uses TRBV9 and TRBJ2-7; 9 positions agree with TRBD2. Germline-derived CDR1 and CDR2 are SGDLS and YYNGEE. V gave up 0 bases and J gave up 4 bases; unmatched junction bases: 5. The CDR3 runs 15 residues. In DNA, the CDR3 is TGTGCCAGCAGCGTAGAAGCGGGGGGAACTTACGAGCAGTACTTC. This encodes CASSVEAGGTYEQYF.

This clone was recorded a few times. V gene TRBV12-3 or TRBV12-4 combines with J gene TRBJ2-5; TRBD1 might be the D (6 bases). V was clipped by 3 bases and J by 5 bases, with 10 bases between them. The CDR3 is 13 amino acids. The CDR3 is CASSFGQSETQYF. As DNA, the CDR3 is TGTGCCAGCAGTTTCGGACAGTCGGAGACCCAGTACTTC.

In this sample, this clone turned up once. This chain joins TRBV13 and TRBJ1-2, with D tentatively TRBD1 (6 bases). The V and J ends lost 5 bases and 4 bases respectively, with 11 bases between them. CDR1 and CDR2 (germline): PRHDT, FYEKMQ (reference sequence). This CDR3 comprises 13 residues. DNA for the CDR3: TGTGCCAGCAGCCAAGGACAGTTCTATGGCTACACCTTC. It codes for CASSQGQFYGYTF.

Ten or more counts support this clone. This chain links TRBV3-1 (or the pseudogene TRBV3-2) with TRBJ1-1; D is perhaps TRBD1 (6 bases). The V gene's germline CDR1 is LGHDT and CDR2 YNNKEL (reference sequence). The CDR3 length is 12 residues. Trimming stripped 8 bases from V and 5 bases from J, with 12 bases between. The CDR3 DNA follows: TGTGCCAGCCGCAGAGGGGGAACTGAAGCTTTCTTT. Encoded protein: CASRRGGTEAFF.

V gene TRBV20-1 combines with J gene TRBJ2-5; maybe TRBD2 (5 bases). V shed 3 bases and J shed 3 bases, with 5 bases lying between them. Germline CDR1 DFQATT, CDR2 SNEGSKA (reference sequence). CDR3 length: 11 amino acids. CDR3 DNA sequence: TGCAGTGCTAGCGGGGAAGAGACCCAGTACTTC. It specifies CSASGEETQYF.

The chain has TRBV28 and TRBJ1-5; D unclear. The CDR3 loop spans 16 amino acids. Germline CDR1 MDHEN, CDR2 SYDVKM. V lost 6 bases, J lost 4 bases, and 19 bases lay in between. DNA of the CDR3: TGTGCCAGCAGACCACCACCGTACCTACCAAATCAGCCCCAGCATTTT. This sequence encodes CASRPPPYLPNQPQHF.

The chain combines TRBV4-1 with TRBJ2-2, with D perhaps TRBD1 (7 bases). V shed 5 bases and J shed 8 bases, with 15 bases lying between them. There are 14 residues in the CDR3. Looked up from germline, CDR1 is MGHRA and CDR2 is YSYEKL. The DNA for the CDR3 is TGCGCCAGCAGCGATCGACAGGGACTTGGGGAGCTGTTTTTT. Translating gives CASSDRQGLGELFF.

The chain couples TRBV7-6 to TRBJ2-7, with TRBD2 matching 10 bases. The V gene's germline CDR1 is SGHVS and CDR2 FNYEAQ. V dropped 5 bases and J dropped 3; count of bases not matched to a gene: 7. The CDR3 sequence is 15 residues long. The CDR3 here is CASSPQRGGRYEQYF. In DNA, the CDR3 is TGTGCCAGCAGCCCTCAGCGGGGGGGTCGCTACGAGCAGTACTTC.

Written as DNA, the CDR3 is TGTGCCAGCTCACCACCAGGGGGATACCAAGAGACCCAGTACTTC. Encoded protein: CASSPPGGYQETQYF. This chain links TRBV18 with TRBJ2-5, with TRBD1 as a possible D gene (6 bases). With 0 bases removed from V and 0 bases from J, the gap between germline ends came to 8 bases. The CDR3 covers 15 residues. From germline, CDR1 is KGHSH and CDR2 LQKENI.

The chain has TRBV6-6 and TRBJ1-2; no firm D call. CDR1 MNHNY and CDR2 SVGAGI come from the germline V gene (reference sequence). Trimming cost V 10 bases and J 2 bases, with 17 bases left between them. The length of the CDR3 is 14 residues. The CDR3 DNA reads TGTGCCACCGCCCAGAACTATCGGAACTATGGCTACACCTTC. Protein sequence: CATAQNYRNYGYTF.

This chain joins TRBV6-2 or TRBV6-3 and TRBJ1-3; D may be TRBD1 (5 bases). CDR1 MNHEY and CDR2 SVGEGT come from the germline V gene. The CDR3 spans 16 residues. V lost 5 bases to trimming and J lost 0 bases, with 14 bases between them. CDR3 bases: TGTGCCAGCAGTAAAGGAAGACAGACCTCTGGAAACACCATATATTTT. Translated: CASSKGRQTSGNTIYF.

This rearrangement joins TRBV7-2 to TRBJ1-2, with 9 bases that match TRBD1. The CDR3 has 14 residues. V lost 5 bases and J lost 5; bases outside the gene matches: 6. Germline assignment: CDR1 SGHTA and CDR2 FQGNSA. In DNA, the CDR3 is TGTGCCAGCAGCCCCAGGACAGGGGAGTATGGCTACACCTTC. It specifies CASSPRTGEYGYTF. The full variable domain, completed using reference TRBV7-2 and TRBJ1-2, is GAGVSQSPSNKVTEKGKDVELRCDPISGHTALYWYRQSLGQGLEFLIYFQGNSAPDKSGLPSDRFSAERTGGSVSTLTIQRTQQEDSAVYLCASSPRTGEYGYTFGSGTRLTVV.

Here the CDR3 reads CASSLVGRLGTDTQYF. The CDR3 DNA reads TGTGCCAGCAGCTTGGTTGGGAGATTGGGCACAGATACGCAGTATTTT. The rearrangement joins TRBV5-4 to TRBJ2-3; D possibly corresponds to TRBD2 (5 bases). V was cut by 0 bases and J by 1 base, with 12 bases left in between. The CDR3 loop spans 16 amino acids. Germline values: CDR1 SGHNT, CDR2 YYREEE (reference sequence).

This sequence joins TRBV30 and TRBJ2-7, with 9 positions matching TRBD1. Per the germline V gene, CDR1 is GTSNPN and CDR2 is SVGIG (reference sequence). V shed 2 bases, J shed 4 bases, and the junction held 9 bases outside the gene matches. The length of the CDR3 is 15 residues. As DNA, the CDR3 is TGTGCCTGGAGTCACCCCGGGACAGGGATTTACGAGCAGTACTTC. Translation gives CAWSHPGTGIYEQYF.

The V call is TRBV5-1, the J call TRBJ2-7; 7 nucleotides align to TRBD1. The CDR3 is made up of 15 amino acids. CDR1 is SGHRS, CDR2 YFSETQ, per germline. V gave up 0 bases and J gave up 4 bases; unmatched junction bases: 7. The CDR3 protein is CASSLEGAGVYEQYF. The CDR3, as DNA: TGCGCCAGCAGCTTGGAGGGGGCCGGGGTTTACGAGCAGTACTTC.

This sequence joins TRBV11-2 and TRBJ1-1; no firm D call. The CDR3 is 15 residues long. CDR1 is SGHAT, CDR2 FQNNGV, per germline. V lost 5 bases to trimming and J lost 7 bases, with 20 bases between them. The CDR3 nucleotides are TGTGCCAGCAGCCGCCTAGGACGGCTTACTAGTGAAGCTTTCTTT. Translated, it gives CASSRLGRLTSEAFF.

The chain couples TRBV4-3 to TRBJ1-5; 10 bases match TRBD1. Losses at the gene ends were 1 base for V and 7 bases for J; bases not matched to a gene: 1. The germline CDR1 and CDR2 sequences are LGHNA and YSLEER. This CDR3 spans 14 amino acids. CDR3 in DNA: TGCGCCAGCAGCCAAGGACAGGGGGCCCAGCCCCAGCATTTT. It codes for CASSQGQGAQPQHF.